This T cell receptor beta chain was sequenced in a study of siplizumab effects on memory and regulatory T cells. CDR1 is MNHEY and CDR2 is SMNVEV in the germline V gene (reference sequence). The germline V and J ends were trimmed by 4 bases and 11 bases, with 15 bases remaining between them. The CDR3 extends over 14 amino acids. In this sample, this clone turned up a few times. Its specificity is unknown. Libraries were prepared by immunoSEQ multiplex PCR; TCRdb keeps only in-frame clonotypes and omits some of them. Among 15,000 to 20,000 clones listed, 40% to 55% were seen once. Cells from the mixed lymphocyte reaction were cocultured for around 6 days at 37°C.

This receptor was identified in a human donor in good health; the cells came from an allogeneic mixed lymphocyte reaction. This chain joins TRBV27 and TRBJ1-6; perhaps TRBD1 as D (6 bases). Sample: CFSE-low (dividing) CD4+ T cells sorted from an allogeneic mixed lymphocyte reaction. CDR3 bases: TGTGCCAGCAGTTCTCCAGGGGCGCGGGCACCCCTCCACTTT. Translating gives CASSSPGARAPLHF.